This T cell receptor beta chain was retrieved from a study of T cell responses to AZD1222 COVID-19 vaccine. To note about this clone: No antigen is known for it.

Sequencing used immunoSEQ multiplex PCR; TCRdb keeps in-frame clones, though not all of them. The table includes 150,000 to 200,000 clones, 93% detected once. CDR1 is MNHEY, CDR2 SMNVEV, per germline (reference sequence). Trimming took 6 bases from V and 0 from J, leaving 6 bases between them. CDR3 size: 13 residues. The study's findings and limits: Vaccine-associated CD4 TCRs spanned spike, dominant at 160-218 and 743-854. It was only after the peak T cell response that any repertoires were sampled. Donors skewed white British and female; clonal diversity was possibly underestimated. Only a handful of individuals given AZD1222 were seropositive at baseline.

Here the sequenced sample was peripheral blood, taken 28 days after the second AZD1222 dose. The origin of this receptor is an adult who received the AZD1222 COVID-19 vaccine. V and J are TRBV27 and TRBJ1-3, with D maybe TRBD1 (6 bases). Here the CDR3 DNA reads TGTGCCAGCAGGGGACACTCTGGAAACACCATATATTTT. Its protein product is CASRGHSGNTIYF.